The 8 T cell receptor beta chains listed next were all sequenced from one sample in a study of CD8+ T cells in alopecia areata. RNA, once extracted, was reverse transcribed into cDNA for use as the sequencing template. Assay used: immunoSEQ multiplex PCR; TCRdb lists only in-frame clones, some missing. The sample has approximately 110,000 clones, none seen only once. The sample was lesional skin. The receptors derive from a C3H/HeJ mouse with alopecia areata. The strain's MHC type: H2-k.

This clone was detected a few times. Mouse names are used for the genes. The read ends 4 residues early relative to the CDR3; the germline J gene fills the gap. The J gene is TRBJ2-1, the V gene TRBV1, with 11 nucleotides matching TRBD1. The CDR3 is 15 amino acids. From germline, CDR1 is NSQYPW and CDR2 LRSPGD (reference sequence). This CDR3 reads CTCSAQGQGAPEQFF. The DNA read from the CDR3 is TGCACCTGCAGTGCACAAGGACAGGGGGCGCCT.

About this clone itself: The germline and genes are mouse ones. The read ends 4 residues shy of where the CDR3 ends; the end is completed using the germline J gene. The V and J genes are TRBV1 and TRBJ2-5; maybe TRBD2 (6 bases). CDR1 NSQYPW and CDR2 LRSPGD come from the germline V gene (reference sequence). The CDR3 covers 14 residues. The DNA read from the CDR3 is TGCACCTGCAGTGCAACTGGGCTCGAAGAC. It codes for CTCSATGLED. The entire CDR3 is CTCSATGLEDTQYF.

The sample holds a few counts of this clone. A mismatch at residue 12 separates the TCRdb protein from the translated DNA, so the protein presented here was translated from the DNA. Mouse names are used for the genes. The CDR3 loop reads CASSIGVPYNSPLYF. The DNA read from the CDR3 is TGTGCCAGCAGTATTGGGGTCCCCTATAATTCGCCC. V gene TRBV19 combines with J gene TRBJ1-6; D gene unclear. The read terminates 3 residues ahead of where the CDR3 ends, so the germline J gene completes it. TRBJ1-6 is flagged as an ORF with uncertain function. In germline, CDR1 is FNHDT, CDR2 SITEND (reference sequence). V lost 2 bases, J lost 2 bases, and 8 bases lay in between. This CDR3 comprises 15 residues.

This clone was counted a few times. Gene names refer to mouse genes. The missing CDR3 end, 4 residues past where the read stops, is filled in from the germline J gene. This chain uses TRBV13-3 with TRBJ1-4; D is unclear. V was trimmed by 6 bases and J by 3 bases, leaving 9 bases between them. The CDR3 sequence is 13 residues long. The V gene's germline CDR1 is NNHDY and CDR2 SYVADS. The CDR3 loop is CASTFGANERLFF. The CDR3 bases that were read are TGTGCCAGCACCTTTGGGGCCAACGAA.

Turning to this clone: The genes are named according to mouse. The CDR3 sequence is CASGPGTGDSYEQYF. Incomplete CDR3 DNA: TGTGCCAGCGGTCCCGGGACAGGGGATTCCTAT. This rearrangement joins TRBV13-2 to TRBJ2-7; TRBD1 aligns across 10 bases. With the read ending 4 residues before the CDR3 end, the germline J gene is used to fill in that end. Trimming at V came to 4 bases and at J to 1 base, leaving 5 bases not matched to a gene. CDR1 NNHNN and CDR2 SYGAGS come from the germline V gene (reference sequence). There are 15 residues in the CDR3.

As for this clone: The protein listed by TCRdb differs at residue 12 from the translated DNA, so the DNA translation is shown. The germline and genes are mouse ones. The read gets to within 3 residues of the CDR3 end, and the germline J gene fills in the rest. This chain links TRBV13-1 with TRBJ1-3; 7 nucleotides match TRBD1. Germline CDR1 is NSHNY and CDR2 is SYGAGN. The CDR3 contains 15 residues. The V and J ends lost 3 bases and 0 bases, in that order; junction bases with no gene match: 3. The DNA read from the CDR3 is TGTGCCAGCAGTGGGGGACAGCCTTCTGGAAATACG. It yields the protein CASSGGQPSGNT. The entire CDR3 sequence reads CASSGGQPSGNTLYF.

This clone turned up a few times. Each gene name is a mouse one. The CDR3 end lies 4 residues beyond the end of the read and is filled in from the germline J gene. V is TRBV13-3 and J is TRBJ2-7, with TRBD2 matching 9 bases. CDR3 size: 16 residues. Germline V CDR1 and CDR2: NNHDY, SYVADS. With V trimmed by 4 bases and J by 0 bases, 8 bases remained unmatched. CDR3 loop: CASSSTGGFSSYEQYF. Partial CDR3 DNA: TGTGCCAGCAGTTCAACTGGGGGGTTTAGCTCCTAT.

As concerns this clone: Gene names refer to mouse genes. With the read ending 4 residues before the CDR3 end, the germline J gene is used to fill in that end. The chain uses TRBV13-3 and TRBJ2-3, with TRBD1 matching over 8 bases. Unmatched junction bases numbered 7, after V lost 3 bases and J lost 1 base. The CDR3 consists of 16 residues. Per germline, CDR1 NNHDY and CDR2 SYVADS. The CDR3 DNA, read in part, is TGTGCCAGCAGTGGGACAGGGAAAAAAGGTGCAGAA. Its protein product is CASSGTGKKGAE. The full-length CDR3 reads as CASSGTGKKGAETLYF.